This T cell receptor beta chain comes out of a study of cytomegalovirus exposure and HLA in healthy donors. A word on this clone: Its antigen remains unknown.

Produced via immunoSEQ multiplex PCR; TCRdb's table is partial and in-frame only. The sample has 140,000 or so clones, roughly 89% seen once. CDR1 MNHEY and CDR2 SVGAGI come from the germline V gene. The CDR3 totals 15 residues. The V end lost 0 bases, the J end lost 5 bases, and 14 bases lay between the germline ends. Overall study results and limits: Most TCR sequences were uncommon, yet certain public TCRs appeared in many donors. The study put some 160 TCR beta chains on its list as cytomegalovirus-associated.

Sequenced material: PBMCs. This chain joins TRBV6-5 and TRBJ2-7; a weak D match, TRBD1 (5 bases). The TCR comes from a woman younger than 35 in good health and CMV-seropositive. The DNA of the CDR3 is TGTGCCAGCAGTTACTCGATTCAGGGATCCAACGAGCAGTACTTC. Translated, it gives CASSYSIQGSNEQYF.